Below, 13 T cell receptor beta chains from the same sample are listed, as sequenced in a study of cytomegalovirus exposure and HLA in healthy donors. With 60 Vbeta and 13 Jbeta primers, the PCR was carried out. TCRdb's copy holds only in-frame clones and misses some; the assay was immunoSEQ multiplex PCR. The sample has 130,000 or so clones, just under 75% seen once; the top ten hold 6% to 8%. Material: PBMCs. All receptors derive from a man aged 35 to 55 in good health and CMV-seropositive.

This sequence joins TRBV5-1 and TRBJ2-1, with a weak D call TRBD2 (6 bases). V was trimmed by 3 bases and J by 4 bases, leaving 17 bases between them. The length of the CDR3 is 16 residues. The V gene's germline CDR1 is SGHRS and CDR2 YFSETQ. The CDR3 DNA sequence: TGCGCCAGCAGCTCCGCCGGAGGGGCTAGATACAATGAGCAGTTCTTC. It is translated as CASSSAGGARYNEQFF.

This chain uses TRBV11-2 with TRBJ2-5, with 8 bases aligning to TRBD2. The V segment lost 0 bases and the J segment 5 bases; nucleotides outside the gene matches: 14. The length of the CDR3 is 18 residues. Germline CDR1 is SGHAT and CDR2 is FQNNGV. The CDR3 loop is CASSLDRDGRAPWETQYF. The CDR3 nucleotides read TGTGCCAGCAGCTTAGATCGAGACGGGAGGGCCCCTTGGGAGACCCAGTACTTC.

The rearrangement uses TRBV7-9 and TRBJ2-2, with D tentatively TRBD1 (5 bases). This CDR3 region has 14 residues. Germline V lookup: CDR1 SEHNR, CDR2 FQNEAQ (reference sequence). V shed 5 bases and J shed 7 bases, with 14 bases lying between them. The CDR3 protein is CASSESRVNGELFF. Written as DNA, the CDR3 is TGTGCCAGCAGCGAAAGCAGGGTTAACGGGGAGCTGTTTTTT.

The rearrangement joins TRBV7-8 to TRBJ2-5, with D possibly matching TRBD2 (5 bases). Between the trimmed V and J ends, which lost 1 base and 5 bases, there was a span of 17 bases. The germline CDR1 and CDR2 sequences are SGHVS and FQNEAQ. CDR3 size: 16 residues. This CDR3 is CASSLVQRSLGETQYF. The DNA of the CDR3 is TGTGCCAGCAGCTTAGTACAGCGGAGCCTCGGGGAGACCCAGTACTTC.

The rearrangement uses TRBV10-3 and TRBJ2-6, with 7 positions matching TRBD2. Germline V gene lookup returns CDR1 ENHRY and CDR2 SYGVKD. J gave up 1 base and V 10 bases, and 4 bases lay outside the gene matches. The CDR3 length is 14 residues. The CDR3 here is CATRGESGANVLTF. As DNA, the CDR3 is TGTGCCACCCGGGGGGAATCTGGGGCCAACGTCCTGACTTTC.

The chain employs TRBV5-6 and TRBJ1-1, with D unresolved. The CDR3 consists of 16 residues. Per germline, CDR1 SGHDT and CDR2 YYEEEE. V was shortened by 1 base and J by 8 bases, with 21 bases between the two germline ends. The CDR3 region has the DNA TGTGCCAGCAGCTTGTTTGCTATGATGTCAGGATCCGAAGCTTTCTTT. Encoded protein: CASSLFAMMSGSEAFF.

CDR3 DNA: TGTGCCATCAGTGAGCATCAGGGGAATAACTATGGCTACACCTTC. This codes for CAISEHQGNNYGYTF. The chain joins TRBV10-3 to TRBJ1-2; a possible D gene is TRBD1 (6 bases). The CDR3 is made up of 15 amino acids. CDR1 is ENHRY and CDR2 is SYGVKD in the germline V gene. Trimming shortened V by 2 bases and J by 1 base, and 11 bases separated the two germline ends.

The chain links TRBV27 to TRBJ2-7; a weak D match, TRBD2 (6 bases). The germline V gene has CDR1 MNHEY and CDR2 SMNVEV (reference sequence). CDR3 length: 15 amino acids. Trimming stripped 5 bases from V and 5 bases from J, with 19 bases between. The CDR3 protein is CASSMYGTVPHEQYF. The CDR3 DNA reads TGTGCCAGCAGTATGTACGGGACTGTGCCTCACGAGCAGTACTTC.

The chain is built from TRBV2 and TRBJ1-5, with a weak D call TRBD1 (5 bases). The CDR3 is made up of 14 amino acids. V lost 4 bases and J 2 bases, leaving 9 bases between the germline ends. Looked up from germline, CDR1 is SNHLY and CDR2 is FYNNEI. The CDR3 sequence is CASSAQGRNQPQHF. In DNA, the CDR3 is TGTGCCAGCAGTGCCCAGGGTCGCAATCAGCCCCAGCATTTT.

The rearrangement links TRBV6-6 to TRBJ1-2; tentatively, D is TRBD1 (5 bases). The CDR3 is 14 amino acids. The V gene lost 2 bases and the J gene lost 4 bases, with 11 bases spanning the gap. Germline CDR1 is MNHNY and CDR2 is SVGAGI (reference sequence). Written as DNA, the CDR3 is TGTGCCAGCAGTTACGGGGGGGGGTTCTATGGCTACACCTTC. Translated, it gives CASSYGGGFYGYTF.

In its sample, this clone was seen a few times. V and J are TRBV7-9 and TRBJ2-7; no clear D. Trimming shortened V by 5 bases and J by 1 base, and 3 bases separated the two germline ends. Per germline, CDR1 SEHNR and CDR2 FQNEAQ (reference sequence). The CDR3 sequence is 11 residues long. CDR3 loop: CASSPSYEQYF. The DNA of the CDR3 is TGTGCCAGCAGCCCTTCCTACGAGCAGTACTTC.

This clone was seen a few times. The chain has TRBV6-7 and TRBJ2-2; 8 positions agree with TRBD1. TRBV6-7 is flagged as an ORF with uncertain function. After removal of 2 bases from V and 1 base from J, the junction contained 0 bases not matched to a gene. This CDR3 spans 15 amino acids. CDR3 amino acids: CASSYGQGNTGELFF. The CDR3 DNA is TGTGCCAGCAGTTACGGACAGGGGAACACCGGGGAGCTGTTTTTT.

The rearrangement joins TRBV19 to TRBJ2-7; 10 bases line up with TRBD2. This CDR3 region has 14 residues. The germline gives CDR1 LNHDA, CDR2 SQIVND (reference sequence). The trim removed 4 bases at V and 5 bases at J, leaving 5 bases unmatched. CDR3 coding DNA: TGTGCCAGTAGTAAGACTAGCGGGTCCCACGAGCAGTACTTC. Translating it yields CASSKTSGSHEQYF. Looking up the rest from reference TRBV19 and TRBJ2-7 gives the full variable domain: DGGITQSPKYLFRKEGQNVTLSCEQNLNHDAMYWYRQDPGQGLRLIYYSQIVNDFQKGDIAEGYSVSREKKESFPLTVTSAQKNPTAFYLCASSKTSGSHEQYFGPGTRLTVT.